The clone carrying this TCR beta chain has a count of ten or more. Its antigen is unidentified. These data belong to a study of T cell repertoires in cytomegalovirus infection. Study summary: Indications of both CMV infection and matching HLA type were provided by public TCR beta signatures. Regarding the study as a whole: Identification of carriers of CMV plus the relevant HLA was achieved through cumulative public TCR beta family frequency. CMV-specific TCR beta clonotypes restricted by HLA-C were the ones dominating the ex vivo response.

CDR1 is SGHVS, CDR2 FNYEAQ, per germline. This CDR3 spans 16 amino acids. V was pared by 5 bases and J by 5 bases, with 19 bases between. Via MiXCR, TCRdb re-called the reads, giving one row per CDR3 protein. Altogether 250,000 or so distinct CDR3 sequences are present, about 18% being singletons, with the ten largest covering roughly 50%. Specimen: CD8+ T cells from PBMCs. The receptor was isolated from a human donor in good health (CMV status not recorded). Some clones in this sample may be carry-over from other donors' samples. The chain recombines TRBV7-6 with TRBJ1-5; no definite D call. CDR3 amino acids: CASSRSAGLRDQPQHF. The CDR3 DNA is TGTGCCAGCAGCCGCTCCGCGGGCCTCCGCGATCAGCCCCAGCATTTT.